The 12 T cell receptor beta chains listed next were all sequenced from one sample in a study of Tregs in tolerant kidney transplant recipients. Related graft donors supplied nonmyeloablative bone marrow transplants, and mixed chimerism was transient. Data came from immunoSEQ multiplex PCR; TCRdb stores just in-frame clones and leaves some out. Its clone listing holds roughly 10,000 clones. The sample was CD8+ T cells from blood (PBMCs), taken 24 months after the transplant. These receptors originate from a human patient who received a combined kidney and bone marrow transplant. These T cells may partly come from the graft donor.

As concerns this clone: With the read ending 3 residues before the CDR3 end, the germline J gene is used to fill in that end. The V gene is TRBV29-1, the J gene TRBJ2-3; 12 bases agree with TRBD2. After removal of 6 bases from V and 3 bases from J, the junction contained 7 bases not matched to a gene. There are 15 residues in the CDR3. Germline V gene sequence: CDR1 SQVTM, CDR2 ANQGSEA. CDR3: CSVLRLAGVTDTQYF. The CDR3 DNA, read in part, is TGCAGCGTCTTGAGACTAGCGGGAGTTACAGATACG.

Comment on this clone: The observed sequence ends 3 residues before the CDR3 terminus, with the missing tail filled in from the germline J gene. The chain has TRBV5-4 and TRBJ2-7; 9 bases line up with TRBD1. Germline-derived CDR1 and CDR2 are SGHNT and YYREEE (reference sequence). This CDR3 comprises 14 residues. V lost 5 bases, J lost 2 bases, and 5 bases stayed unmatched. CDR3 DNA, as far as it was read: TGTGCCAGCAGTTATAACAGGGGGCCCTACGAG. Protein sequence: CASSYNRGPYE. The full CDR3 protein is CASSYNRGPYEQYF.

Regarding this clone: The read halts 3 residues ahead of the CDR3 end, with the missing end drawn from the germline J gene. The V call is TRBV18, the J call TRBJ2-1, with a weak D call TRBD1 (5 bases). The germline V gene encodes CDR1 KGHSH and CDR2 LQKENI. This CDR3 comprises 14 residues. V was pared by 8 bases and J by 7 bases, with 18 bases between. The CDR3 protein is CASLPITGQNEQFF. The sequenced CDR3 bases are TGTGCCAGCCTTCCGATCACAGGCCAGAATGAG.

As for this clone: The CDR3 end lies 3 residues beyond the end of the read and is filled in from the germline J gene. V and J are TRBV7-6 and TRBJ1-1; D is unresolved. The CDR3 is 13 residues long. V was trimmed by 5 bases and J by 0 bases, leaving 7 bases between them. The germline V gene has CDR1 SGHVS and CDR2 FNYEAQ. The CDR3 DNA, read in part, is TGTGCCAGCAGCCGCGGATTGAACACTGAA. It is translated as CASSRGLNTE. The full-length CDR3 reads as CASSRGLNTEAFF.

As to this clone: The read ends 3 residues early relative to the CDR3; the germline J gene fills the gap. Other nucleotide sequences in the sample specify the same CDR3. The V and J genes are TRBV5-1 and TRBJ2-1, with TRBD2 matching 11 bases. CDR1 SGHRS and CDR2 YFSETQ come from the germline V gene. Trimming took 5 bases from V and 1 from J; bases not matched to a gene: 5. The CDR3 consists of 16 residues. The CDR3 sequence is CASSRTSGSSYNEQFF. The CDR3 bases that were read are TGCGCCAGCAGTCGTACTAGCGGGAGTTCCTACAATGAG.

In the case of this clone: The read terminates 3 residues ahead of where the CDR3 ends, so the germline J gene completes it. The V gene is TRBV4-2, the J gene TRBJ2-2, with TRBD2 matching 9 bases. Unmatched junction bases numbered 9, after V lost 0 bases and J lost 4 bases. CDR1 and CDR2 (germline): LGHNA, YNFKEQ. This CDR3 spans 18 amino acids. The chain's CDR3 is CASSQEGVAGVRTGELFF. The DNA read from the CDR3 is TGTGCCAGCAGCCAAGAAGGGGTAGCGGGAGTTCGCACCGGGGAG.

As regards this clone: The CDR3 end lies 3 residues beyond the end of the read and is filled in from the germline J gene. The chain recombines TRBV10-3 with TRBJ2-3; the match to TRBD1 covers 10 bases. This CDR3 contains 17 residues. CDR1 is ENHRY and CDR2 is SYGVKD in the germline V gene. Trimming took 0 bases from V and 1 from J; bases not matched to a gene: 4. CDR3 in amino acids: CAISESVGTGGTDTQYF. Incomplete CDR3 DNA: TGTGCCATCAGTGAGTCCGTTGGGACAGGGGGCACAGATACG.

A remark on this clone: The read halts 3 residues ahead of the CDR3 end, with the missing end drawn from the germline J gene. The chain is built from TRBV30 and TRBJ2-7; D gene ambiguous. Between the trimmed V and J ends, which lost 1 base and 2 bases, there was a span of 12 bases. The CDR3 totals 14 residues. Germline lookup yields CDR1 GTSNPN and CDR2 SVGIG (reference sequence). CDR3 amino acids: CAWSGWAGAYEQYF. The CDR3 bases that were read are TGTGCCTGGAGTGGGTGGGCAGGTGCCTACGAG.

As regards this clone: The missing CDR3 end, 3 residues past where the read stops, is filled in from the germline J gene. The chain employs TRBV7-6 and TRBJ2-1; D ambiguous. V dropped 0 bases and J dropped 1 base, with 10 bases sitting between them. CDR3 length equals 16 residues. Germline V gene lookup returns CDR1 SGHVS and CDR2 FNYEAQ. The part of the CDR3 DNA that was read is TGTGCCAGCAGCTTAGCTTCTGGCGGTTCCTACAATGAG. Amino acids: CASSLASGGSYNE. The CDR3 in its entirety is CASSLASGGSYNEQFF.

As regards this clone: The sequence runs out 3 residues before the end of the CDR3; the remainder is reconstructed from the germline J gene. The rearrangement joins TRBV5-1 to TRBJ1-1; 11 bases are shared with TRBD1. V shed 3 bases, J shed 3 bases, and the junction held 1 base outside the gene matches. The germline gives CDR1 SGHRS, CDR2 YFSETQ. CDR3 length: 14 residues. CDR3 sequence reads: CASSSGQGDTEAFF. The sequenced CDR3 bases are TGCGCCAGCAGCTCGGGACAGGGGGACACTGAA. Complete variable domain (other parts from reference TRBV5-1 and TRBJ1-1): KAGVTQTPRYLIKTRGQQVTLSCSPISGHRSVSWYQQTPGQGLQFLFEYFSETQRNKGNFPGRFSGRQFSNSRSEMNVSTLELGDSALYLCASSSGQGDTEAFFGQGTRLTVV.

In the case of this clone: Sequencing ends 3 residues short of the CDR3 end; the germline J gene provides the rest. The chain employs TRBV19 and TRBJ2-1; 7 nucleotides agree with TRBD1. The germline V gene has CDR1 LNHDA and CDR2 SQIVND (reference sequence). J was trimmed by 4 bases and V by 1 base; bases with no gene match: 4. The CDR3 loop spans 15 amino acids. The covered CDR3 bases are TGTGCCAGTAGTATAGCGGAGACAGGGTACAATGAG. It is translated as CASSIAETGYNE. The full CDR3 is CASSIAETGYNEQFF.

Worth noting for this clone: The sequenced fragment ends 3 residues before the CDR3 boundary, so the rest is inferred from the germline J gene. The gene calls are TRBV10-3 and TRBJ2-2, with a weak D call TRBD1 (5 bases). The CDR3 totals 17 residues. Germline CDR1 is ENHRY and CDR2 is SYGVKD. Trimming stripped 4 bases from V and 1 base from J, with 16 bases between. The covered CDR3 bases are TGTGCCATCAGTGGCCCCCCTAAGGACATGAACACCGGGGAG. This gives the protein CAISGPPKDMNTGE. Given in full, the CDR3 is CAISGPPKDMNTGELFF.